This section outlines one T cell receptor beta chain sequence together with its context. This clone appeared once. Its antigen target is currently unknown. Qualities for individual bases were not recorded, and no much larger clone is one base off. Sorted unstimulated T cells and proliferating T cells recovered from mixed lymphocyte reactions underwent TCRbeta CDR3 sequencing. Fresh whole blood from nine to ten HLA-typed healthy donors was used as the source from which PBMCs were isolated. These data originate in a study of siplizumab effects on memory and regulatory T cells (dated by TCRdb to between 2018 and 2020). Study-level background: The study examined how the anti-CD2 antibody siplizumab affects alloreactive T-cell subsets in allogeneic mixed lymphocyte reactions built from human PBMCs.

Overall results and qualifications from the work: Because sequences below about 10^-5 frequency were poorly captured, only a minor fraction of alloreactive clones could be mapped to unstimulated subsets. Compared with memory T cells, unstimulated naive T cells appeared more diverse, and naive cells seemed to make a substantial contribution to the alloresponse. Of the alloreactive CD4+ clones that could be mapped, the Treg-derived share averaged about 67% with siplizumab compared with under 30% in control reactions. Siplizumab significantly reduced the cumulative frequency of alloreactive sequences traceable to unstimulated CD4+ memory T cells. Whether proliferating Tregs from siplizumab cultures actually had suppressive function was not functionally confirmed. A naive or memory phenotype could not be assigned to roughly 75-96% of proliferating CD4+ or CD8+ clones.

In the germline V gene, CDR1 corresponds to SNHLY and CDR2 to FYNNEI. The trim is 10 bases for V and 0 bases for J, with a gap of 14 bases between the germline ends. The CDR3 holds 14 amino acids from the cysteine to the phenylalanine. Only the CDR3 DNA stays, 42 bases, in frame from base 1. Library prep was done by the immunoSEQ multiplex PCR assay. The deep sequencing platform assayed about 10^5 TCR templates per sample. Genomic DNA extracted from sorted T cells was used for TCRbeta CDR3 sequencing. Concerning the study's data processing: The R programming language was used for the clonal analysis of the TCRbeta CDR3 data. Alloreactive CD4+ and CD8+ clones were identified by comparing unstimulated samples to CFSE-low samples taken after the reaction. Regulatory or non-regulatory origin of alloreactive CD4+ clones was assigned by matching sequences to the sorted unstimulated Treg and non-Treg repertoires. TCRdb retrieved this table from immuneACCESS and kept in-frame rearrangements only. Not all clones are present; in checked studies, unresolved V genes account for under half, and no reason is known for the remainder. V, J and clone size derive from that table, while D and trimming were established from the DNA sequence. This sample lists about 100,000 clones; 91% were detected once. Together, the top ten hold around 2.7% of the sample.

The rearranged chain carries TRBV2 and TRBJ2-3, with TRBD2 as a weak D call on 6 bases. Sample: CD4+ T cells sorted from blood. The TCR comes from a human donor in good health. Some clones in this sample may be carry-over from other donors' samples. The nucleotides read TGTGCCACCTTGAGGAGGGCTAGCACAGATACGCAGTATTTT. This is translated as CATLRRASTDTQYF. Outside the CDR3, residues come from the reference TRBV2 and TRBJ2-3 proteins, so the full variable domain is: EPEVTQTPSHQVTQMGQEVILRCVPISNHLYFYWYRQILGQKVEFLVSFYNNEISEKSEIFDDQFSVERPDGSNFTLKIRSTKLEDSAMYFCATLRRASTDTQYFGPGTRLTVL.